This T cell receptor beta chain was recorded in a study of blood T cell repertoires in COVID-19. Study-level information: Acute-phase and convalescent COVID-19 samples originated in the United States, Italy and Spain. T cells, B-cell-depleted T cells, or PBMCs supplied cDNA or gDNA.

The data were produced by immunoSEQ multiplex PCR, yet TCRdb's version contains in-frame clones alone and is incomplete. Seen here are over 90,000 clones, about 90% observed once, and the top ten hold 3.5%. Looked up from germline, CDR1 is LGHDT and CDR2 is YNNKEL (reference sequence). V trimming: 6 bases; J trimming: 0 bases; junction bases outside the gene matches: 9. CDR3 length: 17 residues. The TCR sequence derives from an older woman with acute or convalescent COVID-19. The sequenced sample consisted of peripheral blood. The rearrangement uses TRBV3-1 (or the pseudogene TRBV3-2) and TRBJ2-5, with TRBD2 identical over 11 bases. The CDR3 region is CASRRGLAGGNQETQYF. The CDR3 DNA is TGTGCCAGCAGGCGGGGTTTAGCGGGAGGGAACCAAGAGACCCAGTACTTC.